This TCR gamma chain came from a study of gamma delta lymphoproliferative disorders and STAT genes. Sequencing used genomic DNA taken from PBMCs of patients and controls. The sample holds a few counts of this clone. At residue 9, TCRdb's protein disagrees with the DNA translation; the protein shown here derives from the DNA. The CDR3 loop spans 14 amino acids. Trimming at V came to 1 base and at J to 8 bases, leaving 11 bases not matched to a gene. Germline CDR1 is EGSNGY and CDR2 is YDSYNSKV. TCRdb reanalysed the multiplex PCR reads via CATT. The data show 1,500 to 2,500 gamma-chain clones, 7% to 8.5% seen once.

V is TRGV2 and J is TRGJ1 or TRGJ2. TCRdb carries no J gene annotation; the J gene was assigned here by matching the DNA with germline. This TCR came from a human donor with gamma-delta T-cell large granular lymphocyte leukemia. The sequencing input was blood. The CDR3 bases are TGTGCCACCTGGGACGGAATAAACCAACATAAGAAACTCTTT. Encoded protein: CATWDGINQHKKLF.